This T cell receptor (beta chain) was identified during a study of radiation and T cells in renal cell carcinoma. TCRdb's table, derived via immunoSEQ multiplex PCR, lists solely in-frame clones and lacks some. The data show 130,000 to 150,000 clones, about 86% seen once. Per the germline V gene, CDR1 is LGHNA and CDR2 is YSLEER. The CDR3 runs to 17 residues. The germline V and J ends were trimmed by 0 bases and 0 bases, with 11 bases remaining between them. This clone was recorded once. Time point denoted: blood 4 weeks post-SBRT, at nephrectomy. Specified treatment: 15 Gy SBRT to primary tumor, nephrectomy 4 weeks later.

This chain connects TRBV4-3 to TRBJ1-4; no firm D call. The TCR originated in a woman between 45 and 65 years old with renal cell carcinoma. Sample: blood, taken from a patient whose treatment included radiotherapy and nephrectomy. CDR3 in DNA: TGCGCCAGCAGCCAAGATTACACCGAAGCAACTAATGAAAAACTGTTTTTT. Residues: CASSQDYTEATNEKLFF.